Listed here are 26 T cell receptor beta chains from one sample, sequenced in a study of PD-1 blockade in classical Hodgkin lymphoma. Time point specified: cycle 4 day 1 (C4D1), after about 6 weeks of nivolumab. Each patient experienced a relapse that followed autologous stem cell transplantation, and brentuximab vedotin exposure varied. Produced via immunoSEQ multiplex PCR; TCRdb's table is partial and in-frame only. Of approximately 52,000 clones in the sample, approximately 89% are singletons; the top ten hold approximately 6.8%. Sequenced material: peripheral blood mononuclear cells (PBMCs), taken before the fourth cycle of nivolumab. All receptors derive from a human donor with classical Hodgkin lymphoma.

The chain links TRBV15 to TRBJ1-5; possible D gene TRBD1, 5 bases. Germline V lookup: CDR1 LNHNV, CDR2 YYDKDF (reference sequence). V lost 5 bases, J lost 6 bases, and 14 bases lay in between. CDR3 size: 14 residues. The CDR3 sequence is CATSLSEGRQPQHF. The CDR3 nucleotides read TGTGCCACCAGCCTCTCAGAGGGGCGTCAGCCCCAGCATTTT.

The genes are TRBV5-1 and TRBJ1-1; no definite D call. This CDR3 is built from 14 residues. CDR1 and CDR2 (germline): SGHRS, YFSETQ. The V and J ends lost 7 bases and 1 base respectively, with 14 bases between them. The CDR3 region has the DNA TGCGCCAGCTCCAACCCGGGTTCGAACACTGAAGCTTTCTTT. As protein: CASSNPGSNTEAFF.

The chain uses TRBV27 and TRBJ2-3; 7 nucleotides match TRBD1. The CDR3 loop spans 17 amino acids. Germline V gene lookup returns CDR1 MNHEY and CDR2 SMNVEV (reference sequence). The J segment lost 2 bases and the V segment lost 0 bases, leaving 8 bases of the junction unmatched. CDR3 sequence: CASSLSGQRRTTDTQYF. The CDR3 coding sequence is TGTGCCAGCAGTTTATCGGGACAGCGGCGGACCACAGATACGCAGTATTTT.

This clone appeared once. The genes are TRBV2 and TRBJ2-5; no reliable D call. V shed 3 bases and J shed 0 bases, with 14 bases lying between them. The CDR3 spans 16 residues. CDR1 and CDR2 (germline): SNHLY, FYNNEI. The CDR3 DNA reads as TGTGCCAGCAGTGAGTCGGCCTACCCGTACCAAGAGACCCAGTACTTC. It encodes CASSESAYPYQETQYF.

The genes are TRBV5-1 and TRBJ2-3; no definite D call. Germline V CDR1 and CDR2: SGHRS, YFSETQ. The CDR3 spans 16 residues. Trimming shortened V by 7 bases and J by 1 base, and 19 bases separated the two germline ends. As DNA, the CDR3 is TGCGCCAGCCTTAAAGGTCCTCAATTTGGCACAGATACGCAGTATTTT. The encoded protein is CASLKGPQFGTDTQYF.

This chain connects TRBV6-5 to TRBJ1-5; D unresolved. Between the trimmed V and J ends, which lost 6 bases and 4 bases, there was a span of 10 bases. CDR1 and CDR2 (germline): MNHEY, SVGAGI. The CDR3 is made up of 13 amino acids. The CDR3 here is CASSPAFNQPQHF. The DNA of the CDR3 is TGTGCCAGCAGCCCCGCGTTTAATCAGCCCCAGCATTTT.

V gene TRBV5-4 combines with J gene TRBJ2-3, with 9 bases identical to TRBD2. There are 15 residues in the CDR3. V dropped 0 bases and J dropped 6; count of bases not matched to a gene: 5. The germline V gene has CDR1 SGHNT and CDR2 YYREEE (reference sequence). CDR3 sequence (DNA): TGTGCCAGCAGCTTGGAGCCTAGCGGGATTGATACGCAGTATTTT. Protein sequence: CASSLEPSGIDTQYF.

The chain links TRBV21-1 to TRBJ2-1; TRBD2, the table's D call, lacks a check against the DNA. TRBV21-1 is listed as a pseudogene. This CDR3 contains 16 residues. The CDR3, as DNA: TGTGCCAGCAGCACCATAGCGGGGGCCCCTGGCAATGAGCAGTTCTTC. It yields the protein CASSTIAGAPGNEQFF.

The V and J genes are TRBV7-2 and TRBJ2-1; the match to TRBD2 covers 9 bases. This CDR3 contains 15 residues. The J segment lost 2 bases and the V segment lost 5 bases, leaving 4 bases of the junction unmatched. Germline CDR1 SGHTA, CDR2 FQGNSA. CDR3 amino acids: CASSPQREAYNEQFF. Here the CDR3 DNA reads TGTGCCAGCAGCCCCCAGCGGGAGGCCTACAATGAGCAGTTCTTC.

This chain uses TRBV5-6 with TRBJ1-4; D is unclear. Trimming removed 2 bases at V and 3 bases at J, with 8 bases between. This CDR3 contains 14 residues. From germline, CDR1 is SGHDT and CDR2 YYEEEE. The CDR3 protein is CASSFLQSNEKLFF. The DNA for the CDR3 is TGTGCCAGCAGCTTTCTACAGTCTAATGAAAAACTGTTTTTT.

The gene calls are TRBV6-1 and TRBJ2-1; tentative D call: TRBD1 (6 bases). The CDR3 sequence is 14 residues long. V was clipped by 7 bases and J by 3 bases, with 13 bases between them. Per the germline V gene, CDR1 is MNHNS and CDR2 is SASEGT. The CDR3 loop reads CASIVGQFYNEQFF. CDR3 nucleotides: TGTGCCAGCATTGTTGGACAGTTCTACAATGAGCAGTTCTTC.

This sequence joins TRBV6-1 and TRBJ2-1; a possible D gene is TRBD2 (6 bases). The CDR3 contains 15 residues. The germline V gene encodes CDR1 MNHNS and CDR2 SASEGT. The CDR3 reads CVTGRTGFSSNEQFF. CDR3 DNA: TGTGTCACGGGGAGGACGGGCTTCTCCAGCAATGAGCAGTTCTTC.

The chain is built from TRBV5-6 and TRBJ2-7, with 9 bases that match TRBD1. The germline CDR1 and CDR2 sequences are SGHDT and YYEEEE. The CDR3 spans 14 residues. V lost 1 base, J lost 5 bases, and 4 bases stayed unmatched. The CDR3 coding sequence is TGTGCCAGCAGCTTGCGACAGGGGGGTAACGAGCAGTACTTC. This gives the protein CASSLRQGGNEQYF.

This clone was recorded once. The V and J genes are TRBV19 and TRBJ1-4; D unclear. CDR3 length: 11 amino acids. Trimming removed 4 bases from V and 8 bases from J, with 5 bases in between. Germline loops: CDR1 LNHDA, CDR2 SQIVND (reference sequence). The CDR3 region is CASSTREKLFF. The CDR3 DNA follows: TGTGCCAGTAGTACAAGGGAAAAACTGTTTTTT.

The chain couples TRBV28 to TRBJ2-1, with D maybe TRBD1 (7 bases). This CDR3 spans 19 amino acids. Germline lookup yields CDR1 MDHEN and CDR2 SYDVKM. Between the trimmed V and J ends, which lost 4 bases and 7 bases, there was a span of 29 bases. The CDR3 reads CASSYPGFRRGVLGNEQFF. The CDR3 bases are TGTGCCAGCAGTTACCCAGGGTTTCGCAGGGGGGTTTTAGGAAATGAGCAGTTCTTC. The whole variable domain, filled in from reference TRBV28 and TRBJ2-1, reads DVKVTQSSRYLVKRTGEKVFLECVQDMDHENMFWYRQDPGLGLRLIYFSYDVKMKEKGDIPEGYSVSREKKERFSLILESASTNQTSMYLCASSYPGFRRGVLGNEQFFGPGTRLTVL.

The rearrangement joins TRBV7-8 to TRBJ1-3; TRBD1 matches at 8 bases. V shed 2 bases, J shed 0 bases, and the junction held 3 bases outside the gene matches. This CDR3 has 16 amino acids. The germline CDR1 and CDR2 sequences are SGHVS and FQNEAQ. CDR3 amino acids: CASSLPDRGSGNTIYF. The CDR3 coding sequence is TGTGCCAGCAGCTTACCCGACAGGGGCTCTGGAAACACCATATATTTT. The whole variable domain, filled in from reference TRBV7-8 and TRBJ1-3, reads GAGVSQSPRYKVAKRGQDVALRCDPISGHVSLFWYQQALGQGPEFLTYFQNEAQLDKSGLPSDRFFAERPEGSVSTLKIQRTQQEDSAVYLCASSLPDRGSGNTIYFGEGSWLTVV.

V gene TRBV6-5 combines with J gene TRBJ2-1; tentatively, D is TRBD1 (5 bases). The CDR3 has 15 residues. The V and J ends lost 5 bases and 7 bases respectively, with 18 bases between them. In germline, CDR1 is MNHEY, CDR2 SVGAGI. CDR3 nucleotide sequence: TGTGCCAGCAGTCTGACGGCAGGGCTGTGGAATGAGCAGTTCTTC. Residues: CASSLTAGLWNEQFF.

The gene calls are TRBV11-3 and TRBJ2-7; D is uncertain. The CDR3 length is 13 residues. Between the trimmed V and J ends, which lost 0 bases and 7 bases, there was a span of 10 bases. Germline CDR1 and CDR2: SGHNT and YENEEA. CDR3 sequence reads: CASSLEGSREQYF. The CDR3 region has the DNA TGTGCCAGCAGCTTAGAGGGTAGTAGGGAGCAGTACTTC.

V is TRBV10-3 and J is TRBJ1-4; D is ambiguous. There are 13 residues in the CDR3. In germline, CDR1 is ENHRY, CDR2 SYGVKD. Trimming took off 7 bases at V and 4 bases at J, with 10 bases between the two ends. The CDR3 coding sequence is TGTGCCATCACGAACGGTATTAATGAAAAACTGTTTTTT. This codes for CAITNGINEKLFF.

This rearrangement joins TRBV4-1 to TRBJ2-5; TRBD2 agrees at 7 bases. This CDR3 contains 19 residues. The trim removed 0 bases at V and 4 bases at J, leaving 17 bases unmatched. Per the germline V gene, CDR1 is MGHRA and CDR2 is YSYEKL. The CDR3 protein is CASSQDEGKGVTGGETQYF. DNA of the CDR3: TGCGCCAGCAGCCAAGACGAGGGGAAAGGGGTTACGGGAGGAGAGACCCAGTACTTC.

This clone was seen a few times. V usage is TRBV4-1 and J usage is TRBJ2-7; 7 nucleotides match TRBD1. Germline V gives CDR1 MGHRA, CDR2 YSYEKL. The ends lost 1 base at V and 3 bases at J; junction bases unmatched: 3. CDR3 length equals 14 residues. CDR3 amino acids: CASSQGDRDYEQYF. The CDR3 DNA sequence: TGCGCCAGCAGCCAAGGAGACAGGGACTACGAGCAGTACTTC.

This clone was seen a handful of times. The rearrangement joins TRBV7-2 to TRBJ2-2, with D possibly called TRBD1 or TRBD2 (5 bases each). The CDR3 extends over 13 amino acids. Per the germline V gene, CDR1 is SGHTA and CDR2 is FQGNSA. V lost 0 bases, J lost 7 bases, and 6 bases lay in between. The CDR3 loop is CASSLAGDGELFF. In nucleotides, the CDR3 is TGTGCCAGCAGCTTAGCGGGGGACGGGGAGCTGTTTTTT.

The V call is TRBV6-1, the J call TRBJ1-1; D unresolved. Looked up from germline, CDR1 is MNHNS and CDR2 is SASEGT. V was trimmed by 2 bases and J by 1 base, leaving 8 bases between them. The CDR3 is 14 residues long. This chain's CDR3 is CASSERGWNTEAFF. CDR3 sequence (DNA): TGTGCCAGCAGTGAACGGGGATGGAACACTGAAGCTTTCTTT.

The chain joins TRBV11-2 to TRBJ2-7; D may be TRBD1 (5 bases). The CDR3 has 14 amino acids. CDR1 SGHAT and CDR2 FQNNGV come from the germline V gene. Deletions cut 1 base from V and 3 bases from J, with 10 bases between. CDR3 in DNA: TGTGCCAGCAGCTTAGTTGGACAAAACTACGAGCAGTACTTC. Amino acid sequence: CASSLVGQNYEQYF.

The chain employs TRBV4-3 and TRBJ2-5, with D perhaps matching TRBD2 (7 bases). The CDR3 contains 15 residues. CDR1 and CDR2 (germline): LGHNA, YSLEER. Between the trimmed V and J ends, which lost 0 bases and 5 bases, there was a span of 13 bases. The CDR3 is CASSQDTGGGETQYF. The CDR3 region has the DNA TGCGCCAGCAGCCAAGATACGGGGGGCGGGGAGACCCAGTACTTC.

The chain links TRBV19 to TRBJ1-1, with TRBD1 as a possible D gene (5 bases). Germline CDR1 LNHDA, CDR2 SQIVND (reference sequence). The CDR3 runs 12 residues. Trimming left V 0 bases short and J 9 bases short, with 8 bases between. CDR3 DNA sequence: TGTGCCAGTAGTATAGACGGGGGTAAAGCTTTCTTT. Translated: CASSIDGGKAFF.